This T cell receptor (beta chain) was identified during a study of cytomegalovirus exposure and HLA in healthy donors. Trimming left V 3 bases short and J 4 bases short, with 15 bases between. CDR1 is MDHEN and CDR2 is SYDVKM in the germline V gene. This CDR3 has 15 amino acids. This clone has just one count. Method: immunoSEQ multiplex PCR; TCRdb's copy keeps in-frame clones and lacks some. The sample has some 64,000 clones, 95% to 98% seen once. This chain connects TRBV28 to TRBJ2-5, with a weak D call TRBD1 (5 bases). Source material: PBMCs. This TCR came from a woman under 30 in good health and CMV-seropositive. CDR3 DNA: TGTGCCAGCAGTTTTAAGACAGTTGGGCGAGAGACCCAGTACTTC. Protein: CASSFKTVGRETQYF.